A single sample gave rise to the 5 T cell receptor beta chains below, sequenced in a study of memory B cells and T cells in multiple sclerosis (dated by TCRdb to 2016 to 2019). Library method: the immunoSEQ multiplex PCR assay. This is the immuneACCESS table as TCRdb keeps it, with only in-frame sequences that have V and J called. A part of the clones is gone; compared with another copy, unresolved V genes explain less than half, and the rest is unexplained. The sample yields some 49,000 clones; 82% were counted once. The top ten hold 0.85% to 1.3% of the sample. After CFSE-labeled PBMCs were cultured without any stimulus, the autoproliferating (CFSEdim) and non-proliferating (CFSEhi) T cell fractions were each sequenced on their own. A total of 5x10^7 CFSE-labeled PBMCs were cultured for under 9 days without stimulus, and replicate wells were then pooled. No antigen is known for these receptors.

Sample: PBMCs from blood kept in culture. These TCRs come from a human donor with multiple sclerosis.

V usage is TRBV6-1 and J usage is TRBJ2-7; D is unresolved. Germline V gives CDR1 MNHNS, CDR2 SASEGT. Trimming shortened V by 6 bases and J by 0 bases, and 12 bases separated the two germline ends. The CDR3 length is 14 residues. CDR3 in DNA: TGTGCCAGCAGAAGACAAGCCGACTCCTACGAGCAGTACTTC. Amino acids: CASRRQADSYEQYF.

The sample holds one count of this clone. The chain carries TRBV14 and TRBJ1-1; the D is unclear. Germline CDR1 reads SGHDN; CDR2 reads FVKESK. The CDR3 covers 13 residues. The germline V and J ends were trimmed by 8 bases and 0 bases, with 10 bases remaining between them. In DNA, the CDR3 is TGTGCCAGCGGGAGACTGTTGAACACTGAAGCTTTCTTT. The encoded protein is CASGRLLNTEAFF.

The count of this clone is one. This chain uses TRBV6-5 with TRBJ1-5; 7 positions match TRBD1. The CDR3 covers 14 residues. CDR1 and CDR2 (germline): MNHEY, SVGAGI. V lost 8 bases and J lost 6; bases outside the gene matches: 10. The CDR3 here is CASSLMTGRQPQHF. The CDR3 DNA follows: TGTGCCAGCTCGTTGATGACAGGGCGTCAGCCCCAGCATTTT.

V and J are TRBV6-1 and TRBJ1-2; TRBD1 aligns across 7 bases. Per germline, CDR1 MNHNS and CDR2 SASEGT. J was trimmed by 4 bases and V by 6 bases; bases with no gene match: 5. This CDR3 has 13 amino acids. For the CDR3, the DNA is TGTGCCAGCAGGGTTGACAGGGCCTATGGCTACACCTTC. Amino acids: CASRVDRAYGYTF.

This chain uses TRBV10-3 with TRBJ2-5; D not resolved. V was cut by 5 bases and J by 5 bases, with 21 bases left in between. This CDR3 is 16 amino acids long. Per the germline V gene, CDR1 is ENHRY and CDR2 is SYGVKD. CDR3 DNA sequence: TGTGCCATCAGTCGCGTGGCTCAGCGAGAGGAGGAGACCCAGTACTTC. As protein: CAISRVAQREEETQYF.